These 31 T cell receptor beta chains were all obtained from the same sample, sequenced in a study of T cells after yellow fever vaccination. TCRdb used MiXCR to reprocess the 5' RACE reads, holding one entry per CDR3 protein. The sample contains 300,000 to 400,000 distinct CDR3 sequences, under 15% of which appear only once. The sequences come from CD4+ T cells sorted from PBMCs, collected 15 days after the yellow fever booster vaccination. These receptors were taken from a man between 18 and 29 years old who received the YFV17D yellow fever vaccine.

V usage is TRBV10-3 and J usage is TRBJ2-5; 7 bases are a match to TRBD1. The V segment lost 0 bases and the J segment 4 bases; nucleotides outside the gene matches: 8. The CDR3 runs 16 residues. Germline V gene lookup returns CDR1 ENHRY and CDR2 SYGVKD. The CDR3 DNA reads as TGTGCCATCAGTGAGTCGACCAGGGGGTCGCGAGAGACCCAGTACTTC. Amino acids: CAISESTRGSRETQYF.

This clonotype was recorded a few times. V gene TRBV25-1 combines with J gene TRBJ2-7; 10 bases map to TRBD1. Germline V gene lookup returns CDR1 MGHDK and CDR2 SYGVNS. CDR3 length: 16 residues. The V gene end was trimmed by 1 base and the J gene end by 2 bases; junction bases not matched to a gene: 5. The CDR3 DNA follows: TGTGCCAGCAGTGAATGGTCCGGGACAGGGGCCTACGAGCAGTACTTC. Its translation: CASSEWSGTGAYEQYF.

The chain couples TRBV7-3 to TRBJ2-6; 9 bases line up with TRBD1. CDR3 length: 18 residues. J was trimmed by 4 bases and V by 3 bases; bases with no gene match: 10. Germline CDR1 is SGHTA and CDR2 is FQGTGA. In DNA, the CDR3 is TGTGCCAGCAGCTTCCGTCCCGGGACAGGGAACGGGGCCAACGTCCTGACTTTC. It codes for CASSFRPGTGNGANVLTF.

The chain combines TRBV3-1 with TRBJ2-1; 9 bases line up with TRBD2. The V gene end was trimmed by 5 bases and the J gene end by 8 bases; junction bases not matched to a gene: 10. This CDR3 is 15 amino acids long. Germline loops: CDR1 LGHDT, CDR2 YNNKEL (reference sequence). CDR3 DNA: TGTGCCAGCAGCTATCCAGGCGGGGGGGCAGATGAGCAGTTCTTC. Encoded protein: CASSYPGGGADEQFF.

This clonotype was seen more than once but under ten times. The J gene is TRBJ1-5, the V gene TRBV9; a possible D gene is TRBD1 (5 bases). Trimming stripped 2 bases from V and 10 bases from J, with 13 bases between. CDR1 and CDR2 (germline): SGDLS, YYNGEE. The length of the CDR3 is 13 residues. The DNA of the CDR3 is TGTGCCAGCAGCGTCACGAGGACAAGTCCCCAGCATTTT. This translates into CASSVTRTSPQHF.

The sample holds many counts of this clonotype. This rearrangement joins TRBV5-1 to TRBJ2-3, with D hard to call. The V and J ends lost 3 bases and 1 base respectively, with 6 bases between them. The CDR3 loop spans 13 amino acids. Germline V gene data show CDR1 as SGHRS and CDR2 as YFSETQ. DNA of the CDR3: TGCGCCAGCAGCTCTGGAGGCACAGATACGCAGTATTTT. The encoded protein is CASSSGGTDTQYF.

The chain has TRBV6-6 and TRBJ1-1; no reliable D call. The CDR3 consists of 15 residues. CDR1 and CDR2 from the germline V gene are MNHNY and SVGAGI (reference sequence). Deletions cut 6 bases from V and 6 bases from J, with 20 bases between. CDR3 coding DNA: TGTGCCAGCAGACGCGACCTGGTTAGAGCTGCTGAAGCTTTCTTT. Amino acids: CASRRDLVRAAEAFF.

The CDR3 protein is CASSFSGGPGDQPQHF. CDR3 coding DNA: TGTGCCAGCAGCTTTTCAGGGGGGCCCGGGGATCAGCCCCAGCATTTT. This chain uses TRBV5-5 with TRBJ1-5; 7 bases are a match to TRBD1. Germline CDR1 SGHKS, CDR2 YYEKEE (reference sequence). The CDR3 loop spans 16 amino acids. V lost 2 bases, J lost 5 bases, and 10 bases stayed unmatched.

This clonotype was seen repeatedly, ten times or more. The V and J genes are TRBV5-1 and TRBJ1-2, with 7 nucleotides matching TRBD1. Germline assignment: CDR1 SGHRS and CDR2 YFSETQ. Trimming at V came to 0 bases and at J to 5 bases, leaving 1 base not matched to a gene. CDR3 length equals 13 residues. CDR3 loop: CASSLETGYGYTF. CDR3 bases: TGCGCCAGCAGCTTGGAGACAGGGTATGGCTACACCTTC.

This clonotype was observed a few times. The rearrangement joins TRBV5-4 to TRBJ1-6; D call uncertain. Germline loops: CDR1 SGHNT, CDR2 YYREEE (reference sequence). V was pared by 4 bases and J by 4 bases, with 9 bases between. This CDR3 is 14 amino acids long. CDR3 region: CASSQDGYNSPLHF. CDR3 DNA: TGTGCCAGCAGCCAGGACGGATATAATTCACCCCTCCACTTT.

This clonotype has more than one count but fewer than ten. The chain uses TRBV7-2 and TRBJ1-4, with D unclear. CDR3 length: 13 amino acids. Trimming removed 6 bases at V and 7 bases at J, with 12 bases between. The germline V gene encodes CDR1 SGHTA and CDR2 FQGNSA. As DNA, the CDR3 is TGTGCCAGCAGGGCGATTACGACTGAAAAACTGTTTTTT. Protein: CASRAITTEKLFF.

In its sample, this clonotype was seen many times. This chain connects TRBV7-7 to TRBJ2-3; no reliable D call. V was shortened by 5 bases and J by 3 bases, with 15 bases between the two germline ends. The CDR3 extends over 15 amino acids. Germline assignment: CDR1 SSHAT and CDR2 FNYEAQ (reference sequence). Here the CDR3 reads CASSALSPRTDTQYF. The DNA for the CDR3 is TGTGCCAGCAGCGCCTTGAGCCCGAGGACAGATACGCAGTATTTT.

V usage is TRBV5-1 and J usage is TRBJ2-1, with D uncertain. The CDR3 is 11 residues long. The V end was cut by 3 bases, the J end by 9 bases, with 7 bases between. The V gene's germline CDR1 is SGHRS and CDR2 YFSETQ. The CDR3 here is CASSSVGEQFF. The CDR3 DNA is TGCGCCAGCAGCTCGGTGGGTGAGCAGTTCTTC.

The chain combines TRBV5-1 with TRBJ1-3, with D possibly being TRBD1 (5 bases). V shed 6 bases and J shed 0 bases, with 13 bases lying between them. Germline V CDR1 and CDR2: SGHRS, YFSETQ. The CDR3 has 15 amino acids. CDR3 nucleotides: TGCGCCAGCACCACCGGGACGGACTCTGGAAACACCATATATTTT. Translation gives CASTTGTDSGNTIYF.

The V gene is TRBV11-2, the J gene TRBJ1-1, with a weak D call TRBD1 (5 bases). Between the trimmed V and J ends, which lost 5 bases and 4 bases, there was a span of 20 bases. Germline V gives CDR1 SGHAT, CDR2 FQNNGV. The CDR3 covers 16 residues. CDR3 nucleotide sequence: TGTGCCAGCAGCCCCGGGGGAGGAGGTATCGGCACTGAAGCTTTCTTT. Translated: CASSPGGGGIGTEAFF.

The genes are TRBV20-1 and TRBJ1-1; D gene uncertain. This CDR3 has 12 residues. Germline lookup yields CDR1 DFQATT and CDR2 SNEGSKA (reference sequence). Trimming shortened V by 2 bases and J by 3 bases, and 7 bases separated the two germline ends. CDR3 DNA sequence: TGCAGTGCTAGATCCGGAGACACTGAAGCTTTCTTT. Its translation: CSARSGDTEAFF.

The chain employs TRBV19 and TRBJ2-1; 8 nucleotides agree with TRBD1. Germline V gives CDR1 LNHDA, CDR2 SQIVND (reference sequence). The CDR3 is made up of 12 amino acids. The trim removed 6 bases at V and 10 bases at J, leaving 5 bases unmatched. The CDR3 is CASRDRETEQFF. As DNA, the CDR3 is TGTGCCAGTAGGGACAGGGAAACGGAGCAGTTCTTC.

This clonotype was detected a few times. The chain carries TRBV2 and TRBJ2-3, with 7 positions matching TRBD2. The CDR3 is 12 residues long. With 11 bases clipped from V and 0 bases from J, the junction kept 2 bases outside the gene matches. From germline, CDR1 is SNHLY and CDR2 FYNNEI. The CDR3 DNA is TGTGCCGTCGGGGGGAGCACAGATACGCAGTATTTT. This encodes CAVGGSTDTQYF.

This clonotype was seen a handful of times. The rearrangement uses TRBV4-3 and TRBJ1-6; TRBD1 aligns across 10 bases. V shed 1 base, J shed 7 bases, and the junction held 7 bases outside the gene matches. The CDR3 runs to 17 residues. From germline, CDR1 is LGHNA and CDR2 YSLEER. Here the CDR3 reads CASSQAPPGQGNSPLHF. CDR3 DNA sequence: TGCGCCAGCAGCCAAGCTCCTCCGGGACAGGGGAATTCACCCCTCCACTTT.

A single count supports this clonotype. The rearrangement links TRBV11-2 to TRBJ2-3; 8 bases are shared with TRBD1. This CDR3 spans 16 amino acids. Germline CDR1 reads SGHAT; CDR2 reads FQNNGV. V shed 6 bases, J shed 6 bases, and the junction held 14 bases outside the gene matches. For the CDR3, the DNA is TGTGCCAGCAGAACAGACAGGGGCCGGGCATACGATACGCAGTATTTT. Translation gives CASRTDRGRAYDTQYF.

J is TRBJ2-5 and V is TRBV4-1, with D perhaps matching TRBD2 (5 bases). CDR3 length: 16 residues. CDR1 and CDR2 (germline): MGHRA, YSYEKL. Trimming shortened V by 4 bases and J by 5 bases, and 20 bases separated the two germline ends. CDR3 sequence: CASSRTERGFGETQYF. The DNA of the CDR3 is TGCGCCAGCAGCCGGACGGAACGGGGTTTTGGCGAGACCCAGTACTTC.

This clonotype was recorded a few times. The chain links TRBV7-2 to TRBJ2-7; no firm D call. The germline V and J ends were trimmed by 5 bases and 3 bases, with 11 bases remaining between them. This CDR3 region has 13 residues. Germline CDR1 reads SGHTA; CDR2 reads FQGNSA. CDR3 DNA sequence: TGTGCCAGCAGCCCGGACGGATTCTACGAGCAGTACGTC. This sequence encodes CASSPDGFYEQYV.

This clonotype was seen only a few times. The chain links TRBV4-2 to TRBJ2-5; TRBD2 matches at 8 bases. V shed 1 base and J 4 bases; nucleotides not matched to a gene: 14. Per germline, CDR1 LGHNA and CDR2 YNFKEQ. The CDR3 consists of 18 residues. The CDR3 region has the DNA TGTGCCAGCAGCCAAGGTCCGGGGGGGAGTAGGATGGGAGAGACCCAGTACTTC. Its protein product is CASSQGPGGSRMGETQYF.

This clonotype was counted a single time. The chain combines TRBV4-1 with TRBJ2-3, with D perhaps being TRBD1 or TRBD2 (6 bases each). The V and J ends lost 3 bases and 7 bases respectively, with 11 bases between them. Germline V gene data show CDR1 as MGHRA and CDR2 as YSYEKL. This CDR3 comprises 13 residues. As DNA, the CDR3 is TGCGCCAGCAGCCAGGGGGGCCGATATACGCAGTATTTT. The encoded protein is CASSQGGRYTQYF.

The chain uses TRBV28 and TRBJ1-6; TRBD1 agrees at 9 bases. The CDR3 has 15 residues. Unmatched junction bases numbered 7, after V lost 5 bases and J lost 8 bases. Germline V lookup: CDR1 MDHEN, CDR2 SYDVKM. The CDR3 DNA is TGTGCCAGCAGTCCCCCGGGACAGGGATATTCACCCCTCCACTTT. It translates to CASSPPGQGYSPLHF.

The gene calls are TRBV3-1 and TRBJ2-3; D remains ambiguous. Germline CDR1 LGHDT, CDR2 YNNKEL (reference sequence). The CDR3 totals 15 residues. Deletions cut 1 base from V and 0 bases from J, with 8 bases between. The CDR3 DNA is TGTGCCAGCAGCCAAGTACGGTCCAGCACAGATACGCAGTATTTT. Residues: CASSQVRSSTDTQYF.

This clonotype appeared a single time. The genes are TRBV7-8 and TRBJ2-7, with D uncertain. The CDR3 is 14 residues long. The ends were cut back, 4 bases at V and 1 base at J, with 11 bases in the middle. The germline gives CDR1 SGHVS, CDR2 FQNEAQ. CDR3 sequence reads: CASSYTVGSYEQYF. CDR3 sequence (DNA): TGTGCCAGCAGCTATACAGTTGGGTCCTACGAGCAGTACTTC. The full variable domain, rest sourced from reference TRBV7-8 and TRBJ2-7, is GAGVSQSPRYKVAKRGQDVALRCDPISGHVSLFWYQQALGQGPEFLTYFQNEAQLDKSGLPSDRFFAERPEGSVSTLKIQRTQQEDSAVYLCASSYTVGSYEQYFGPGTRLTVT.

There are many counts of this clonotype. The chain employs TRBV7-2 and TRBJ1-5; no reliable D call. Deletions cut 1 base from V and 5 bases from J, with 6 bases between. CDR3 length equals 13 residues. CDR1 and CDR2 from the germline V gene are SGHTA and FQGNSA. The CDR3 sequence: CASSLEVDQPQHF. Here the CDR3 DNA reads TGTGCCAGCAGCTTAGAGGTGGATCAGCCCCAGCATTTT.

The V gene is TRBV4-1, the J gene TRBJ2-7, with 9 bases aligning to TRBD1. Germline V gives CDR1 MGHRA, CDR2 YSYEKL. The CDR3 consists of 14 residues. With 6 bases clipped from V and 2 bases from J, the junction kept 5 bases outside the gene matches. The CDR3 here is CASSLYRGPYEQYV. The CDR3 bases are TGCGCCAGCAGTCTCTACAGGGGGCCCTACGAGCAGTACGTC.

V is TRBV10-1 and J is TRBJ2-7; D perhaps matches TRBD1 (5 bases). V shed 3 bases and J shed 7 bases, with 19 bases lying between them. There are 15 residues in the CDR3. CDR1 is WNHNN and CDR2 is SYGVQD in the germline V gene (reference sequence). The CDR3 DNA follows: TGCGCCAGCAGTGACGGCGGTCCCAAGGGGTCTGAGCAGTACTTC. Amino acids: CASSDGGPKGSEQYF.

The chain couples TRBV9 to TRBJ1-2, with 11 bases that match TRBD1. Germline-derived CDR1 and CDR2 are SGDLS and YYNGEE. The CDR3 length is 15 residues. V shed 0 bases, J shed 6 bases, and the junction held 4 bases outside the gene matches. The CDR3 loop reads CASSVGRTGGNGYTF. DNA for the CDR3: TGTGCCAGCAGCGTAGGGCGGACAGGGGGCAATGGCTACACCTTC.